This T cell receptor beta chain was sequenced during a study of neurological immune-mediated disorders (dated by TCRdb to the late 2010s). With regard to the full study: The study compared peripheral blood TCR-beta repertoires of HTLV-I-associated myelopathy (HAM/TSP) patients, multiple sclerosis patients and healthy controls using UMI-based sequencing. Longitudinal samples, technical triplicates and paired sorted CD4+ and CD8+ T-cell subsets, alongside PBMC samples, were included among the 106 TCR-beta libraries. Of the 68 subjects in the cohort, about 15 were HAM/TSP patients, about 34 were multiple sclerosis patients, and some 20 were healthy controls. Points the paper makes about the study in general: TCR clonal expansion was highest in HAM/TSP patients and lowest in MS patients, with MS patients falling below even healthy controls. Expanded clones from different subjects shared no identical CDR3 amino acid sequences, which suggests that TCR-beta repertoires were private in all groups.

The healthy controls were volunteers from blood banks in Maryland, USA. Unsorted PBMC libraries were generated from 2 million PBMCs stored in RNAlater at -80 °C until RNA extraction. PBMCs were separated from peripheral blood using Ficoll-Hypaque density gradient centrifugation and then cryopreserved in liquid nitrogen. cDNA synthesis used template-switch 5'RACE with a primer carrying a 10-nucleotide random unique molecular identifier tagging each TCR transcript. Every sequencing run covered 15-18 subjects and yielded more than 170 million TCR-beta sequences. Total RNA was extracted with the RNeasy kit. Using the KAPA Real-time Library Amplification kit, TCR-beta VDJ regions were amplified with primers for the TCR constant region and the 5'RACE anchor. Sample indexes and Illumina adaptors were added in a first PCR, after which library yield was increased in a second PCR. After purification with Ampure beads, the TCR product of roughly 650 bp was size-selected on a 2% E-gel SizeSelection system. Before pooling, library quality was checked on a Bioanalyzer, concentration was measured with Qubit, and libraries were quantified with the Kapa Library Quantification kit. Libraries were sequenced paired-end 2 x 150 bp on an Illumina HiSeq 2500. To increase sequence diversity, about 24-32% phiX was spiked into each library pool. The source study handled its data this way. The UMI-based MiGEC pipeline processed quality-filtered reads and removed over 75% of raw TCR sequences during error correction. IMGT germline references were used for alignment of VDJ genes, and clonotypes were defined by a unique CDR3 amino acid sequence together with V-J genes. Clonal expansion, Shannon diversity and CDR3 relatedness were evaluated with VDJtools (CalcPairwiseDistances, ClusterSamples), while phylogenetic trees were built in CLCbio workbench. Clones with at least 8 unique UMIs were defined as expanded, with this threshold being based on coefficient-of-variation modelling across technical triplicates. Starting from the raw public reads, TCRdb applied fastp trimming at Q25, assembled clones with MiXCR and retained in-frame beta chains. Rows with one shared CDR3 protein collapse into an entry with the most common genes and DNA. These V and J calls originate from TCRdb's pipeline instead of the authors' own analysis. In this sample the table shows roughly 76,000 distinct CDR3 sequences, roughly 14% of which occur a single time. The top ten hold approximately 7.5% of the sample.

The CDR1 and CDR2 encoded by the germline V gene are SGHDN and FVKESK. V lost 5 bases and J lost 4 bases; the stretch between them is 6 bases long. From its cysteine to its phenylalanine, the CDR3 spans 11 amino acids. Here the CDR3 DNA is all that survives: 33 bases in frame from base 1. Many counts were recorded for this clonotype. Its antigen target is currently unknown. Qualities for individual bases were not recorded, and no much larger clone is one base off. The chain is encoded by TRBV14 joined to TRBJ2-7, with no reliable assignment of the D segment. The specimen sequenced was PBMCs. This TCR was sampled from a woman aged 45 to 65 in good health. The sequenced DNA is TGTGCCAGCAGCGCCCTATACGAGCAGTACTTC. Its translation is CASSALYEQYF.